This paragraph reports one T cell receptor (beta chain). Its target is not known. This sample is drawn from a study of shared clonotypes between healthy human individuals. Study conclusions and caveats: Depth of sequencing was expected to influence donor clonotype sharing.

The material for each subset, its genomic DNA, was split evenly across several immunoSEQ plates. Produced via immunoSEQ multiplex PCR; TCRdb's table is partial and in-frame only. The data contain about 1.1 million clones, roughly 74% of them singletons. In the CD4+ fraction, cells were divided into CD45RA+ naive and CD45RA-negative memory subsets. Germline CDR1 reads SEHNR; CDR2 reads FQNEAQ (reference sequence). V gave up 5 bases and J gave up 0 bases, with 10 bases separating them. CDR3 length: 15 residues. The chain recombines TRBV7-9 with TRBJ1-4, with D possibly being TRBD1 (6 bases). This TCR derives from a man younger than 35 in good health. Some clones in this sample may be carry-over from other donors' samples. The sample taken for sequencing was memory CD4+ T cells from PBMCs. As for subset: CD45RA-negative fraction. CDR3 protein: CASSLQGPTNEKLFF. DNA for the CDR3: TGTGCCAGCAGCCTCCAGGGGCCAACTAATGAAAAACTGTTTTTT.